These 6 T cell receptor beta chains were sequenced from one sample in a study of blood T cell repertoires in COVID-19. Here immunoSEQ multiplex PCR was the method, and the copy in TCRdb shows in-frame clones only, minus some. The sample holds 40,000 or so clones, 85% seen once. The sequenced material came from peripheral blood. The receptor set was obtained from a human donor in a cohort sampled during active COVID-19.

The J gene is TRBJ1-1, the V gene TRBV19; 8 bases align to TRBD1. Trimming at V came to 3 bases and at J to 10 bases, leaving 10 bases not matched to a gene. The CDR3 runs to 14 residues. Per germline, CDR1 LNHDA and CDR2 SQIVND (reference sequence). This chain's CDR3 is CASSIDRGAHGAFF. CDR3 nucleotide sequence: TGTGCCAGTAGTATTGACAGGGGAGCCCATGGAGCTTTCTTT.

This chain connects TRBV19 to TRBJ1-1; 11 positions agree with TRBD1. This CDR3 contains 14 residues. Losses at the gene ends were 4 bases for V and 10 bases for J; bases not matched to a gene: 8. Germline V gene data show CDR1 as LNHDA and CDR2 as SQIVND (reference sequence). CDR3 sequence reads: CASSTTDRGPGAFF. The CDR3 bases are TGTGCCAGTAGTACAACGGACAGGGGGCCGGGAGCTTTCTTT.

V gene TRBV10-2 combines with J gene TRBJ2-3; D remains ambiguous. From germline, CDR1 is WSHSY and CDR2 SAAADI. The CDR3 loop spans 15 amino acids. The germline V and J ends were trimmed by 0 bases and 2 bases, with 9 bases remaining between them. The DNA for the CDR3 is TGCGCCAGCAGTGAGTCCCCGACATACACAGATACGCAGTATTTT. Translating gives CASSESPTYTDTQYF.

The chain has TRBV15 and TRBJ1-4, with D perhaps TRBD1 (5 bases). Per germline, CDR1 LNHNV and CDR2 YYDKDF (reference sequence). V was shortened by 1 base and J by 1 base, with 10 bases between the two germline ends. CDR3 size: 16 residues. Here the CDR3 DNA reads TGTGCCACCAGCAGAGGGGGCGCAGGAACTAATGAAAAACTGTTTTTT. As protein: CATSRGGAGTNEKLFF.

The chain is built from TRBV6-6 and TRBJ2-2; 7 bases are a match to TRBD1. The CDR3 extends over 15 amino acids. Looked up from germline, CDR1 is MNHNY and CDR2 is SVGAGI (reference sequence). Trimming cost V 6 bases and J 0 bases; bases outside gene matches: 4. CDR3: CASSRGTANTGELFF. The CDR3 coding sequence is TGTGCCAGCAGCAGGGGGACAGCGAACACCGGGGAGCTGTTTTTT.

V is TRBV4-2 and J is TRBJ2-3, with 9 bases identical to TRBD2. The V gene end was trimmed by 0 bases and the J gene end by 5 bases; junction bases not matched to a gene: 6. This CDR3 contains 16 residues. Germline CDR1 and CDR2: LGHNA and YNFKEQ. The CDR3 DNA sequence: TGTGCCAGCAGCCAAGAAGATAGCGGGAGTAGAGATACGCAGTATTTT. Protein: CASSQEDSGSRDTQYF.